The 12 T cell receptor beta chains below come from one sample, sequenced in a study of T cell responses to AZD1222 COVID-19 vaccine. Only in-frame clones appear in the TCRdb table, and some are missing; sequencing was by immunoSEQ multiplex PCR. The sample lists 150,000 or so clones, over 85% occurring once. The source material was peripheral blood, sampled on day 0 of AZD1222 vaccination. These receptor sequences come from an adult in good health.

A note on this clone: One end of the junction fails to match germline, which may point to a read error. The V and J genes are TRBV7-8 and TRBJ1-5; D is uncertain. This CDR3 is 14 amino acids long. Per germline, CDR1 SGHVS and CDR2 FQNEAQ. CDR3 sequence (DNA): TGTGCCGGCAGCTTCGGAGGCAGCTATCAGCCCCAGCATTTT. This gives the protein CAGSFGGSYQPQHF.

The gene calls are TRBV20-1 and TRBJ1-4, with no clear D. This CDR3 has 11 amino acids. V lost 5 bases to trimming and J lost 16 bases, with 17 bases between them. Germline CDR1 and CDR2: DFQATT and SNEGSKA (reference sequence). The CDR3 is CSARLAGHWFF. CDR3 in DNA: TGCAGTGCTCGCCTTGCGGGCCACTGGTTTTTT.

For the CDR3, the DNA is TGTGCCAGCAGCATCGGACTTAACAATGAGCAGTTCTTC. Residues: CASSIGLNNEQFF. V usage is TRBV13 and J usage is TRBJ2-1; D may be TRBD2 (5 bases). Germline V CDR1 and CDR2: PRHDT, FYEKMQ (reference sequence). The CDR3 loop spans 13 amino acids. Trimming stripped 5 bases from V and 5 bases from J, with 10 bases between.

The gene calls are TRBV5-1 and TRBJ2-6, with no clear D. CDR1 is SGHRS and CDR2 is YFSETQ in the germline V gene. The germline V and J ends were trimmed by 0 bases and 1 base, with 5 bases remaining between them. This CDR3 has 15 amino acids. CDR3 sequence (DNA): TGCGCCAGCAGCTTGGATATTTCTGGGGCCAACGTCCTGACTTTC. It specifies CASSLDISGANVLTF.

The rearrangement uses TRBV7-9 and TRBJ1-6; 9 bases map to TRBD1. With V trimmed by 5 bases and J by 11 bases, 7 bases remained unmatched. The germline V gene encodes CDR1 SEHNR and CDR2 FQNEAQ (reference sequence). The CDR3 length is 14 residues. CDR3 protein: CASSRDRVRAPLHF. DNA of the CDR3: TGTGCCAGCAGCCGGGACAGGGTTCGTGCACCCCTCCACTTT.

J is TRBJ1-5 and V is TRBV9; D is unclear. The V and J ends lost 6 bases and 5 bases respectively, with 6 bases between them. CDR3 size: 11 residues. In germline, CDR1 is SGDLS, CDR2 YYNGEE. The CDR3 DNA follows: TGTGCCAGCATAAGGGATCAGCCCCAGCATTTT. Its translation is CASIRDQPQHF.

V usage is TRBV9 and J usage is TRBJ2-3, with D possibly matching TRBD1 (5 bases). Trimming removed 4 bases from V and 2 bases from J, with 14 bases in between. From germline, CDR1 is SGDLS and CDR2 YYNGEE. CDR3 length: 15 amino acids. This CDR3 reads CASSTFKDNTDTQYF. CDR3 in DNA: TGTGCCAGCAGCACCTTCAAGGACAACACAGATACGCAGTATTTT.

V and J are TRBV10-3 and TRBJ2-7, with a tentative D call TRBD2 (6 bases). CDR3 length equals 13 residues. CDR1 ENHRY and CDR2 SYGVKD come from the germline V gene. With 6 bases removed from V and 2 bases from J, the gap between germline ends came to 11 bases. CDR3 in DNA: TGTGCCATCAGGTTAGGGACTCCCTACGAGCAGTACTTC. Its translation: CAIRLGTPYEQYF.

The gene calls are TRBV5-1 and TRBJ1-2; D is undetermined. V dropped 4 bases and J dropped 1 base, with 11 bases sitting between them. CDR3 size: 14 residues. Germline CDR1 SGHRS, CDR2 YFSETQ. The CDR3 region is CASSPDGDNYGYTF. The CDR3 nucleotides are TGCGCCAGCAGCCCGGACGGAGATAACTATGGCTACACCTTC.

This chain uses TRBV3-1 (or the pseudogene TRBV3-2) with TRBJ2-7; D is undetermined. Between the trimmed V and J ends, which lost 2 bases and 1 base, there was a span of 6 bases. Germline-derived CDR1 and CDR2 are LGHDT and YNNKEL (reference sequence). The CDR3 spans 13 residues. In DNA, the CDR3 is TGTGCCAGCAGCCAAAAGGTTTCCTACGAGCAGTACTTC. This sequence encodes CASSQKVSYEQYF.

V gene TRBV2 combines with J gene TRBJ1-1, with D perhaps matching TRBD1 (5 bases). Germline V gene lookup returns CDR1 SNHLY and CDR2 FYNNEI. The length of the CDR3 is 13 residues. V lost 6 bases, J lost 6 bases, and 14 bases lay in between. CDR3 coding DNA: TGTGCCAGCAGGAAGGCCCAGGGCTCTGAAGCTTTCTTT. Its protein is CASRKAQGSEAFF.

The chain recombines TRBV6-2 or TRBV6-3 with TRBJ2-3; TRBD2 agrees at 7 bases. Germline V gene sequence: CDR1 MNHEY, CDR2 SVGEGT. The CDR3 spans 17 residues. With 4 bases clipped from V and 0 bases from J, the junction kept 10 bases outside the gene matches. CDR3 nucleotides: TGTGCCAGCAGTTTACTAGGTTGGCGGGGGAGCACAGATACGCAGTATTTT. Protein: CASSLLGWRGSTDTQYF.